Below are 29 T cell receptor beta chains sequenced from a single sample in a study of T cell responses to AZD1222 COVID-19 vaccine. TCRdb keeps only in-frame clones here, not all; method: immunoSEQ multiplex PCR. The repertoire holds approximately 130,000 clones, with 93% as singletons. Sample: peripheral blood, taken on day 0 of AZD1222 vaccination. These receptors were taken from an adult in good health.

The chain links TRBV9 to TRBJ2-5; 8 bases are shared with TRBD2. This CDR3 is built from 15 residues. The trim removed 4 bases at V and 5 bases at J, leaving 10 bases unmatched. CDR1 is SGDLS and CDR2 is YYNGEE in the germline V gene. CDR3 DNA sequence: TGTGCCAGCAGCTTCCGTAGCGGGGAGTGGGAGACCCAGTACTTC. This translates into CASSFRSGEWETQYF.

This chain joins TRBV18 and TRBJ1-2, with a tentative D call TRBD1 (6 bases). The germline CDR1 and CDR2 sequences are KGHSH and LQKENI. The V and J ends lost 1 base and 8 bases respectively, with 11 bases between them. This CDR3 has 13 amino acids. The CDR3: CASSPQGDQGYTF. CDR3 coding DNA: TGTGCCAGCTCACCACAGGGGGATCAAGGCTACACCTTC.

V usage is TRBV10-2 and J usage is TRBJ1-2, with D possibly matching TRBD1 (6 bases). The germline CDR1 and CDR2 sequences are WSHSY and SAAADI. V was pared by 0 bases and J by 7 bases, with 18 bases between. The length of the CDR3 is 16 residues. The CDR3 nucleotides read TGCGCCAGCAGTGAGTCGATAAACCTGGGGGGGCTTGGCTACACCTTC. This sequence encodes CASSESINLGGLGYTF.

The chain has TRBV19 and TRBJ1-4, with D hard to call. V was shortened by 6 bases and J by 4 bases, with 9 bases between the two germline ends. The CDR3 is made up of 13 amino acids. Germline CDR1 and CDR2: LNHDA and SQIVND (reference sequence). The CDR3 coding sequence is TGTGCCAGTAGCCGCGGCCTTAATGAAAAACTGTTTTTT. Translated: CASSRGLNEKLFF.

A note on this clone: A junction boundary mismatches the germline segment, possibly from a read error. CDR3 sequence reads: CSARDSFSSF. CDR3 nucleotide sequence: TGCAGTGCTAGGGACAGCTTCTCCTCCTTC. This sequence joins TRBV20-1 and TRBJ1-2; perhaps TRBD1 as D (6 bases). This CDR3 has 10 residues. Germline loops: CDR1 DFQATT, CDR2 SNEGSKA (reference sequence).

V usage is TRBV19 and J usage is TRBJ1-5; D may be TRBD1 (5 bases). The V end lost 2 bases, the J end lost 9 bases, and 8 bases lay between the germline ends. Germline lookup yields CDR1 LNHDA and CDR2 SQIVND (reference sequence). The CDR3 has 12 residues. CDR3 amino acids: CASSILGTPQHF. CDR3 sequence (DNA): TGTGCCAGTAGTATATTAGGGACGCCCCAGCATTTT.

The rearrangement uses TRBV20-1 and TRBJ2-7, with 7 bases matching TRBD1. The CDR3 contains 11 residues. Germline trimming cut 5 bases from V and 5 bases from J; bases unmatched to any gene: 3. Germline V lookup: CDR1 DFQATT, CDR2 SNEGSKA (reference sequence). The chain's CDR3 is CSALTGDEQYF. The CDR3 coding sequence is TGCAGTGCTCTCACAGGGGACGAGCAGTACTTC.

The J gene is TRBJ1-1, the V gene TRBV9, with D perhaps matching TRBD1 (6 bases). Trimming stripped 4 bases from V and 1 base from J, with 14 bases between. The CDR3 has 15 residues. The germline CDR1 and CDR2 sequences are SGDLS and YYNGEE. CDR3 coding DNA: TGTGCCAGCAGCCCATTACAGGGCCAGAACACTGAAGCTTTCTTT. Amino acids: CASSPLQGQNTEAFF.

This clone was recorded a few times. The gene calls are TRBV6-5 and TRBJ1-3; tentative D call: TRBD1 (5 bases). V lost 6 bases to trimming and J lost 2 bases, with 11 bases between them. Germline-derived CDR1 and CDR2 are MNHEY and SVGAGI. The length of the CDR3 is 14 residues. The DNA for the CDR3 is TGTGCCAGCAGCGCTCAGGGAACTGGAAACACCATATATTTT. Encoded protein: CASSAQGTGNTIYF.

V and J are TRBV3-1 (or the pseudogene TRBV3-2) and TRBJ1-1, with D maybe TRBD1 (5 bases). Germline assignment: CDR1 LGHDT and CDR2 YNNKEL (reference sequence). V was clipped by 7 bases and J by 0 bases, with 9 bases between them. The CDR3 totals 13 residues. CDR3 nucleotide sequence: TGTGCCAGCAACGAGGGACTGAACACTGAAGCTTTCTTT. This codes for CASNEGLNTEAFF.

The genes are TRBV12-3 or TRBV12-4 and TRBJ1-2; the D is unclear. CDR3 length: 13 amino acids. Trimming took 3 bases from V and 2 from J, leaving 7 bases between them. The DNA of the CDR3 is TGTGCCAGCAGTTTTGGCCAGAACTATGGCTACACCTTC. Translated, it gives CASSFGQNYGYTF.

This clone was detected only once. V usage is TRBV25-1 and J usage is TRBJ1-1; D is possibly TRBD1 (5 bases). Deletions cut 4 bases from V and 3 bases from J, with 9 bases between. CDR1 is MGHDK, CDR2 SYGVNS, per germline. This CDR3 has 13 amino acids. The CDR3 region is CASSAQGDTEAFF. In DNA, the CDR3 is TGTGCCAGCAGTGCCCAGGGTGACACTGAAGCTTTCTTT.

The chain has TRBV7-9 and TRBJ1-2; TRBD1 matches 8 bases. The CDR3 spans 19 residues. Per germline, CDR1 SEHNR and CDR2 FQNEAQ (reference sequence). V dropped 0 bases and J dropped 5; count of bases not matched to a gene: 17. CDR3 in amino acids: CASSLALYMAGGAGYGYTF. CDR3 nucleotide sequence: TGTGCCAGCAGCTTAGCCTTGTACATGGCAGGGGGCGCAGGTTATGGCTACACCTTC.

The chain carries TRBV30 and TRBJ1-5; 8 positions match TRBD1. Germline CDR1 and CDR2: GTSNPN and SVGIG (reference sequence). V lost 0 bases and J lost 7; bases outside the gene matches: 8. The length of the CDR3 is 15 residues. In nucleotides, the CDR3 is TGTGCCTGGAGTGTACTGGACAGGGAGGTGCAGCCCCAGCATTTT. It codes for CAWSVLDREVQPQHF.

The CDR3, as DNA: TGCGCCAGCAGCTTGGACAGTGCAACTAATGAAAAACTGTTTTTT. As protein: CASSLDSATNEKLFF. V gene TRBV5-1 combines with J gene TRBJ1-4; no firm D call. The CDR3 covers 15 residues. Germline CDR1 and CDR2: SGHRS and YFSETQ. With 0 bases removed from V and 0 bases from J, the gap between germline ends came to 6 bases.

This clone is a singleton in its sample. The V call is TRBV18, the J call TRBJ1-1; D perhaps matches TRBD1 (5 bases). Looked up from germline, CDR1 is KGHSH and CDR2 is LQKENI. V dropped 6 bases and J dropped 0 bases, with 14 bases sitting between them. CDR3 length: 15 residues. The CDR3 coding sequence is TGTGCCAGCTCTCCCGGGGCAGGGTTGAACACTGAAGCTTTCTTT. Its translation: CASSPGAGLNTEAFF.

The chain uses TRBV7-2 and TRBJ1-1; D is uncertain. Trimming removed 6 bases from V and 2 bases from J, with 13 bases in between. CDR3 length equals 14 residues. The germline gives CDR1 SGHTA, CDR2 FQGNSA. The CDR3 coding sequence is TGTGCCAGCAGTTCCACACCTATAAACACTGAAGCTTTCTTT. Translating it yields CASSSTPINTEAFF.

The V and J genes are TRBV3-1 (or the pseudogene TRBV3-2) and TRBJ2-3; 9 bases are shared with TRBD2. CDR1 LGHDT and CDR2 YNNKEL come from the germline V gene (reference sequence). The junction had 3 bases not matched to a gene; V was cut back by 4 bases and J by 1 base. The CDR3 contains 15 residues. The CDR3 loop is CASSPRTSGTDTQYF. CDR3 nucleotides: TGTGCCAGCAGCCCGCGGACTAGCGGCACAGATACGCAGTATTTT.

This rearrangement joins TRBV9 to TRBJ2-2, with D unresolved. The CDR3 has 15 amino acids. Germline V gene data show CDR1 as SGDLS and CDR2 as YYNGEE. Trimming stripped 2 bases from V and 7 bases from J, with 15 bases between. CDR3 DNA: TGTGCCAGCAGCGTGAGTCCAAGGCCACACGGGGAGCTGTTTTTT. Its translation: CASSVSPRPHGELFF.

DNA of the CDR3: TGTGCCAGCAGTCCCGGGACCGTCAACACTGAAGCTTTCTTT. Residues: CASSPGTVNTEAFF. The chain uses TRBV28 and TRBJ1-1, with D tentatively TRBD1 (5 bases). The CDR3 loop spans 14 amino acids. V lost 5 bases, J lost 2 bases, and 12 bases lay in between. Germline values: CDR1 MDHEN, CDR2 SYDVKM. Together with reference TRBV28 and TRBJ1-1, the CDR3 gives the full variable domain: DVKVTQSSRYLVKRTGEKVFLECVQDMDHENMFWYRQDPGLGLRLIYFSYDVKMKEKGDIPEGYSVSREKKERFSLILESASTNQTSMYLCASSPGTVNTEAFFGQGTRLTVV.

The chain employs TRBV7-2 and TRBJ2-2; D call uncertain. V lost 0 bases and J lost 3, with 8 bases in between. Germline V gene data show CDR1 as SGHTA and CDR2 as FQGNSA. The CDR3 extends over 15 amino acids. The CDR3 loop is CASSLAQADTGELFF. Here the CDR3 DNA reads TGTGCCAGCAGCTTAGCGCAGGCCGACACCGGGGAGCTGTTTTTT.

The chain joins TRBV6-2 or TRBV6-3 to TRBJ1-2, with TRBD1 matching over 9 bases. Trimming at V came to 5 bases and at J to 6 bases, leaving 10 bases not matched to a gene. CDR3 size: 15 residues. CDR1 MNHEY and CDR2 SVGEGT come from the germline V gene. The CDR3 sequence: CASSQTGGRVDGYTF. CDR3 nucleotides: TGTGCCAGCAGTCAGACAGGGGGAAGGGTCGATGGCTACACCTTC.

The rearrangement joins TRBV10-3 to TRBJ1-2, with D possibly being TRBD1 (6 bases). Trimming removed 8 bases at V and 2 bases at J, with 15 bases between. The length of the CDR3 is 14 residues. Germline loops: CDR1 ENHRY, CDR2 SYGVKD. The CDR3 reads CAIGVLGQNYGYTF. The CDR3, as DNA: TGTGCCATCGGGGTTCTTGGACAGAACTATGGCTACACCTTC.

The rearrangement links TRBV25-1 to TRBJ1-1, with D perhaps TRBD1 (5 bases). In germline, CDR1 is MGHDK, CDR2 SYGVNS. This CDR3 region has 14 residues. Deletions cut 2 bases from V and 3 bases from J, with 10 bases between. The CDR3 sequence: CASSEPGTDTEAFF. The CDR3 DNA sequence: TGTGCCAGCAGTGAACCAGGGACGGACACTGAAGCTTTCTTT.

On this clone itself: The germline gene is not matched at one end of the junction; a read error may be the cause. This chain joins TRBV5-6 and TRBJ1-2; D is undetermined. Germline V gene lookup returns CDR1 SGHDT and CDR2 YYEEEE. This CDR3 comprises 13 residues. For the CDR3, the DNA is TGTGCCAGCACCTTGGGTAGGAACTATGGCTACACCTTC. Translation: CASTLGRNYGYTF. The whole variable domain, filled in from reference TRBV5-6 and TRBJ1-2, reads DAGVTQSPTHLIKTRGQQVTLRCSPKSGHDTVSWYQQALGQGPQFIFQYYEEEERQRGNFPDRFSGHQFPNYSSELNVNALLLGDSALYLCASTLGRNYGYTFGSGTRLTVV.

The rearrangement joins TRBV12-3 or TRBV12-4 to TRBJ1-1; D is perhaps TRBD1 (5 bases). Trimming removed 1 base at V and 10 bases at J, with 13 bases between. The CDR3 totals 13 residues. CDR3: CASSLGQGSVAFF. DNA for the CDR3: TGTGCCAGCAGTTTAGGGCAGGGATCGGTAGCTTTCTTT.

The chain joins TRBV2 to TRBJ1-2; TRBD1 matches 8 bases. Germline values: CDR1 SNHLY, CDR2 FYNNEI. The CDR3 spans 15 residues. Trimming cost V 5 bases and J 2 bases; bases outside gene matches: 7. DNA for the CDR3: TGTGCCAGCAGTTCCAGGGGGCGTTTAAACTATGGCTACACCTTC. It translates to CASSSRGRLNYGYTF.

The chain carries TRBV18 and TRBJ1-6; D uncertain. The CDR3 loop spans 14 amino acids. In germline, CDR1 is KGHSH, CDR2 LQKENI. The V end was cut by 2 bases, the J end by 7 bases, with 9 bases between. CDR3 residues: CASSPKVRNSPLHF. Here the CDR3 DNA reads TGTGCCAGCTCACCAAAAGTCCGCAATTCACCCCTCCACTTT. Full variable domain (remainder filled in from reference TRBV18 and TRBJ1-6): NAGVMQNPRHLVRRRGQEARLRCSPMKGHSHVYWYRQLPEEGLKFMVYLQKENIIDESGMPKERFSAEFPKEGPSILRIQQVVRGDSAAYFCASSPKVRNSPLHFGNGTRLTVT.

CDR3 protein: CASSYSGELPPHEQFF. The CDR3 region has the DNA TGTGCCAGCAGTTACAGCGGGGAGCTTCCCCCCCATGAGCAGTTCTTC. This sequence joins TRBV6-5 and TRBJ2-1, with 7 bases that match TRBD2. J lost 8 bases, V lost 2 bases, and 12 bases had no gene match. CDR1 and CDR2 from the germline V gene are MNHEY and SVGAGI. This CDR3 is 16 amino acids long.